Following are 5 T cell receptor beta chains from one sample sequenced in a study of shared clonotypes between healthy human individuals. Clones were sequenced by immunoSEQ multiplex PCR, and TCRdb holds only the in-frame ones, with some missing. Found here are about 2.3 million clones, under 95% of them singletons; the top ten hold approximately 0.41%. Sequencing used naive CD4+ T cells from PBMCs. The subset was: CD45RA+ positively selected. All receptors derive from a man younger than 35 in good health. Some clones in this sample may be carry-over from other donors' samples.

In this sample, this clone turned up a few times. Within the sample, other DNA sequences also encode this same CDR3. V and J are TRBV28 and TRBJ1-5; D gene ambiguous. The CDR3 has 12 amino acids. CDR1 is MDHEN, CDR2 SYDVKM, per germline. With 5 bases removed from V and 5 bases from J, the gap between germline ends came to 7 bases. CDR3 residues: CASSPLDQPQHF. The CDR3 DNA sequence: TGTGCCAGCAGTCCCCTAGATCAGCCCCAGCATTTT.

In this sample, this clone turned up once. The sample contains more than one DNA sequence encoding this CDR3. The rearrangement uses TRBV28 and TRBJ2-7; possible D gene TRBD1, 5 bases. The CDR3 spans 13 residues. V was shortened by 6 bases and J by 1 base, with 10 bases between the two germline ends. The germline V gene encodes CDR1 MDHEN and CDR2 SYDVKM. The CDR3 loop reads CASSPGASYEQYF. CDR3 sequence (DNA): TGTGCCAGCAGCCCTGGGGCTTCCTACGAGCAGTACTTC.

This clone was detected only once. This sample also contains other DNA sequences that code for the same CDR3. The J gene is TRBJ2-3, the V gene TRBV11-2; 16 nucleotides agree with TRBD2. Trimming took 3 bases from V and 5 from J; bases not matched to a gene: 2. The germline V gene has CDR1 SGHAT and CDR2 FQNNGV. The CDR3 runs to 16 residues. CDR3 protein: CASSLGLAGGLDTQYF. The CDR3 nucleotides read TGTGCCAGCAGCTTGGGACTAGCGGGAGGGTTAGATACGCAGTATTTT.

The chain combines TRBV18 with TRBJ2-3; no definite D call. Germline CDR1 and CDR2: KGHSH and LQKENI. The V end was cut by 0 bases, the J end by 3 bases, with 13 bases between. The CDR3 loop spans 16 amino acids. CDR3 DNA: TGTGCCAGCTCACCACCGAACAGCTTAAGTACAGATACGCAGTATTTT. This codes for CASSPPNSLSTDTQYF. Complete variable domain (other parts from reference TRBV18 and TRBJ2-3): NAGVMQNPRHLVRRRGQEARLRCSPMKGHSHVYWYRQLPEEGLKFMVYLQKENIIDESGMPKERFSAEFPKEGPSILRIQQVVRGDSAAYFCASSPPNSLSTDTQYFGPGTRLTVL.

The chain has TRBV5-1 and TRBJ2-4; D uncertain. CDR3 length equals 15 residues. The V gene lost 7 bases and the J gene lost 0 bases, with 14 bases spanning the gap. Germline CDR1 is SGHRS and CDR2 is YFSETQ. The DNA for the CDR3 is TGCGCCAGCCGACCCCAAGCACTAGCCAAAAACATTCAGTACTTC. It codes for CASRPQALAKNIQYF. Together with reference TRBV5-1 and TRBJ2-4, the CDR3 gives the full variable domain: KAGVTQTPRYLIKTRGQQVTLSCSPISGHRSVSWYQQTPGQGLQFLFEYFSETQRNKGNFPGRFSGRQFSNSRSEMNVSTLELGDSALYLCASRPQALAKNIQYFGAGTRLSVL.